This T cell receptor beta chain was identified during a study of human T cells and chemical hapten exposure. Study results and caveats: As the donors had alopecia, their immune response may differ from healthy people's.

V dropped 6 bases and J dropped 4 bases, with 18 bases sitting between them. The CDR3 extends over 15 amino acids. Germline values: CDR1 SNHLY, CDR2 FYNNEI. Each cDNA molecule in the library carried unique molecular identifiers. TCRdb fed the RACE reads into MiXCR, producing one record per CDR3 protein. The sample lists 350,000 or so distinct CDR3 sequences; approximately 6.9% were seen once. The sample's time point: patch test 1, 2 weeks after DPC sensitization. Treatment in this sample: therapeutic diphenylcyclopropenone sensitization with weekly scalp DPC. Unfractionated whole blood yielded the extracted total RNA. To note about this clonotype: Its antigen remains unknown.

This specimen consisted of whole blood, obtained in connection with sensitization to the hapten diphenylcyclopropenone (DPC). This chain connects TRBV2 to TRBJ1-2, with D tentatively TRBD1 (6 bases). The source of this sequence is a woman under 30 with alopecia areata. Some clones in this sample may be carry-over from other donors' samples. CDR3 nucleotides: TGTGCCAGCAGCCCTACCCAACAGGGAATCTATGGCTACACCTTC. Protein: CASSPTQQGIYGYTF.